The entry below gives a single TCR beta chain sequence along with its context. The sample belongs to a study of OX40 agonist ivuxolimab in advanced cancers. This table comes from immunoSEQ multiplex PCR, and its TCRdb copy is limited to in-frame clones, with some not included. This sample has 70,000 or so clones, with 75% to 90% found just once. Trimming pared 5 bases from V and 3 bases from J, leaving 11 bases between. This CDR3 is 13 amino acids long. The germline V gene encodes CDR1 LNHNV and CDR2 YYDKDF (reference sequence). The receptor's source is an adult with an advanced solid tumor such as melanoma, head and neck, liver or kidney cancer. The input for sequencing was CD4+ or CD8+ T cells sorted from blood, taken in a trial of the OX40 agonist ivuxolimab. The chain combines TRBV15 with TRBJ2-7; weak D call: TRBD2 (5 bases). The CDR3 nucleotides are TGTGCCACCAGCCGGGGTACAGACTACGAGCAGTACTTC. Protein product: CATSRGTDYEQYF.